These T cell receptor beta chains were read from a single sample in a study of cytomegalovirus exposure and HLA in healthy donors. Libraries were prepared by immunoSEQ multiplex PCR; TCRdb keeps only in-frame clonotypes and omits some of them. The sample comprises over 100,000 clones, around 77% of which are singletons, and around a tenth rests with the top ten. Input material: PBMCs. These receptors were collected from a male donor in good health and CMV-seropositive. Both conserved end residues are part of each CDR3. The order of the fields is CDR3 DNA, CDR3 protein, D gene, clone size, V gene, J gene, CDR3 length. The D gene is left open where the match is weak. A clone size is listed for some rows: how often the clone was seen (once, few, many), or a class if it is expanded.

CDR3 DNA: TGTGCCGCGGTGGGGGAGGATGAAAAACTGTTTTTT; CDR3 protein: CAAVGEDEKLFF; D gene: -; clone size: -; V gene: TRBV7-3; J gene: TRBJ1-4; CDR3 length: 12
CDR3 DNA: TGTGCCAGCAGCTTTCTCGGGGGGGCTCAGCCCCAGCATTTT; CDR3 protein: CASSFLGGAQPQHF; D gene: -; clone size: -; V gene: TRBV7-9; J gene: TRBJ1-5; CDR3 length: 14
CDR3 DNA: TGTGCCAGCAGTTACTCGAAACAGGGTGCGGATACGCAGTATTTT; CDR3 protein: CASSYSKQGADTQYF; D gene: -; clone size: -; V gene: TRBV6-5; J gene: TRBJ2-3; CDR3 length: 15
CDR3 DNA: TGTGCTAGTGGTTTGGCCGGGGGACAGCAAGAGACCCAGTACTTC; CDR3 protein: CASGLAGGQQETQYF; D gene: -; clone size: -; V gene: TRBV12-5; J gene: TRBJ2-5; CDR3 length: 15
CDR3 DNA: TGTGCCAGCAGCAGATCCGGGACTAGCGGGAGCGCCACCTACGAGCAGTACTTC; CDR3 protein: CASSRSGTSGSATYEQYF; D gene: TRBD2; clone size: -; V gene: TRBV7-2; J gene: TRBJ2-7; CDR3 length: 18
CDR3 DNA: TGTGCCACCAGCAGAGGAGGCTCCCTCCAAGAGACCCAGTACTTC; CDR3 protein: CATSRGGSLQETQYF; D gene: -; clone size: -; V gene: TRBV15; J gene: TRBJ2-5; CDR3 length: 15
CDR3 DNA: TGCAGCGCCTTGGGACAGTATGGCTACACCTTC; CDR3 protein: CSALGQYGYTF; D gene: TRBD1; clone size: -; V gene: TRBV29-1; J gene: TRBJ1-2; CDR3 length: 11
CDR3 DNA: TGTGCCAGCAGCTTAGGACGGGGGGTCCAAGAGACCCAGTACTTC; CDR3 protein: CASSLGRGVQETQYF; D gene: TRBD2; clone size: -; V gene: TRBV7-9; J gene: TRBJ2-5; CDR3 length: 15
CDR3 DNA: TGTGCCAGCAGCTTAGAAGCCACTGAAGCTTTCTTT; CDR3 protein: CASSLEATEAFF; D gene: -; clone size: -; V gene: TRBV13; J gene: TRBJ1-1; CDR3 length: 12
CDR3 DNA: TGTGCCAGCACCCCCAGCGGGACCTCCTACAATGAGCAGTTCTTC; CDR3 protein: CASTPSGTSYNEQFF; D gene: TRBD2; clone size: -; V gene: TRBV28; J gene: TRBJ2-1; CDR3 length: 15
CDR3 DNA: TGTGCCAGCAGCCCGAGTCTAGCGGGAGGATACGAGCAGTACTTC; CDR3 protein: CASSPSLAGGYEQYF; D gene: TRBD2; clone size: -; V gene: TRBV7-2; J gene: TRBJ2-7; CDR3 length: 15
CDR3 DNA: TGTGCCAGCTTCGTCAGGGAGAACACTGAAGCTTTCTTT; CDR3 protein: CASFVRENTEAFF; D gene: -; clone size: once; V gene: TRBV6-1; J gene: TRBJ1-1; CDR3 length: 13
CDR3 DNA: TGTGCCAGCAGCTGGGGGAGGGCATCGGGCTACGAGCAGTACTTC; CDR3 protein: CASSWGRASGYEQYF; D gene: TRBD2; clone size: -; V gene: TRBV11-2; J gene: TRBJ2-7; CDR3 length: 15
CDR3 DNA: TGTGCCAGCAGCCACGTGGCAGGGTCCTCACCCCTCCACTTT; CDR3 protein: CASSHVAGSSPLHF; D gene: -; clone size: -; V gene: TRBV4-2; J gene: TRBJ1-6; CDR3 length: 14
CDR3 DNA: TGTGCCAGCAGTGAATCCGACAGGGGAGGCACAGATACGCAGTATTTT; CDR3 protein: CASSESDRGGTDTQYF; D gene: TRBD1; clone size: many; V gene: TRBV6-1; J gene: TRBJ2-3; CDR3 length: 16
CDR3 DNA: TGTGCCAGCAGCGTGGGACAGGAAAACACTGAAGCTTTCTTT; CDR3 protein: CASSVGQENTEAFF; D gene: TRBD1; clone size: -; V gene: TRBV7-3; J gene: TRBJ1-1; CDR3 length: 14
CDR3 DNA: TGCAGTGCTAGGGCAGGGTACTACACCTTC; CDR3 protein: CSARAGYYTF; D gene: -; clone size: -; V gene: TRBV20-1; J gene: TRBJ1-2; CDR3 length: 10
CDR3 DNA: TGTGCCAGTAGTACCGGGACTAGCGGGGTAAAGCAGTACTTC; CDR3 protein: CASSTGTSGVKQYF; D gene: TRBD2; clone size: -; V gene: TRBV19; J gene: TRBJ2-7; CDR3 length: 14
CDR3 DNA: TGTGCCAGCAGACAACAATCCCTCGAGCAGTACTTC; CDR3 protein: CASRQQSLEQYF; D gene: -; clone size: -; V gene: TRBV7-2; J gene: TRBJ2-7; CDR3 length: 12
CDR3 DNA: TGTGCCAGCTCACCATCGTACCCAGGAGGTCCCTACGAGCAGTACTTC; CDR3 protein: CASSPSYPGGPYEQYF; D gene: -; clone size: once; V gene: TRBV18; J gene: TRBJ2-7; CDR3 length: 16
CDR3 DNA: TGTGCCAGCAGTTTCCCCAGCAGGTACAATGAGCAGTTCTTC; CDR3 protein: CASSFPSRYNEQFF; D gene: -; clone size: -; V gene: TRBV28; J gene: TRBJ2-1; CDR3 length: 14
CDR3 DNA: TGTGCCAGCAGCTTAGCCTCCCTAGCGGGCCCGAGGGCAGATACGCAGTATTTT; CDR3 protein: CASSLASLAGPRADTQYF; D gene: TRBD2; clone size: -; V gene: TRBV7-9; J gene: TRBJ2-3; CDR3 length: 18
CDR3 DNA: TGTGCCAGCAGTGAAGTGGGGGCTAGCCATTCACCCCTCCACTTT; CDR3 protein: CASSEVGASHSPLHF; D gene: -; clone size: -; V gene: TRBV2; J gene: TRBJ1-6; CDR3 length: 15
CDR3 DNA: TGTGCCAGTATTTCGGGAGTTGGGTCCTACAATGAGCAGTTCTTC; CDR3 protein: CASISGVGSYNEQFF; D gene: -; clone size: -; V gene: TRBV19; J gene: TRBJ2-1; CDR3 length: 15
CDR3 DNA: TGTGCCACCGAGGTGGGGGACAGGGGATCCTACGAGCAGTACTTC; CDR3 protein: CATEVGDRGSYEQYF; D gene: TRBD1; clone size: -; V gene: TRBV10-3; J gene: TRBJ2-7; CDR3 length: 15
CDR3 DNA: TGTGCCAGCAGCGACAACAAAGTCTCCTACGAGCAGTACTTC; CDR3 protein: CASSDNKVSYEQYF; D gene: -; clone size: few; V gene: TRBV7-9; J gene: TRBJ2-7; CDR3 length: 14
CDR3 DNA: TGTGCCAGCAGCTTAAGGGGATCACCCCTCCACTTT; CDR3 protein: CASSLRGSPLHF; D gene: -; clone size: once; V gene: TRBV7-2; J gene: TRBJ1-6; CDR3 length: 12
CDR3 DNA: TGTGCCAGCAGTGAAGGTTCTACAGGGGCTTCTCTGCATTTT; CDR3 protein: CASSEGSTGASLHF; D gene: TRBD1; clone size: -; V gene: TRBV6-1; J gene: TRBJ1-5; CDR3 length: 14
CDR3 DNA: TGTGCCAGCAGTTGGACAGGGAAAGGGGGTGAAAAACTGTTTTTT; CDR3 protein: CASSWTGKGGEKLFF; D gene: TRBD1; clone size: -; V gene: TRBV28; J gene: TRBJ1-4; CDR3 length: 15
CDR3 DNA: TGTGCCAGCAGCTTGGTACAGACAGGGTTAGAGACCCAGTACTTC; CDR3 protein: CASSLVQTGLETQYF; D gene: TRBD1; clone size: -; V gene: TRBV5-4; J gene: TRBJ2-5; CDR3 length: 15
CDR3 DNA: TGTGCCACCAGCAGGGGCGCGGGGGGTAATGCGGATGGCTACACCTTC; CDR3 protein: CATSRGAGGNADGYTF; D gene: -; clone size: once; V gene: TRBV15; J gene: TRBJ1-2; CDR3 length: 16
CDR3 DNA: TGCGCCAGCAGCTTCGGGAGAGAGCTGTTTTTT; CDR3 protein: CASSFGRELFF; D gene: -; clone size: -; V gene: TRBV5-1; J gene: TRBJ2-2; CDR3 length: 11
CDR3 DNA: TGTGCCAGCAGTTTACGGGAGGGCCTAGATGGGGCCAACGTCCTGACTTTC; CDR3 protein: CASSLREGLDGANVLTF; D gene: TRBD2; clone size: -; V gene: TRBV28; J gene: TRBJ2-6; CDR3 length: 17
CDR3 DNA: TGTGCCAGCAGCTCCTCGCCGACAGGCTACAATGAGCAGTTCTTC; CDR3 protein: CASSSSPTGYNEQFF; D gene: -; clone size: -; V gene: TRBV7-7; J gene: TRBJ2-1; CDR3 length: 15
CDR3 DNA: TGTGCCTGGAGGGAAGATCGGGGAGAGGAAAAACTGTTTTTT; CDR3 protein: CAWREDRGEEKLFF; D gene: -; clone size: once; V gene: TRBV30; J gene: TRBJ1-4; CDR3 length: 14
CDR3 DNA: TGTGCCAGCAGCGCGGGACTAGCGGGAGCGTATGAGCAGTTCTTC; CDR3 protein: CASSAGLAGAYEQFF; D gene: TRBD2; clone size: -; V gene: TRBV7-3; J gene: TRBJ2-1; CDR3 length: 15
CDR3 DNA: TGCGCCAGCAGCTTGGGGGCCTCCCAGGGGACCCAGTACTTC; CDR3 protein: CASSLGASQGTQYF; D gene: -; clone size: -; V gene: TRBV5-1; J gene: TRBJ2-5; CDR3 length: 14
CDR3 DNA: TGTGCCAGCAGCATTCCGACGGGGAGGAGTGGCTACACCTTC; CDR3 protein: CASSIPTGRSGYTF; D gene: -; clone size: -; V gene: TRBV5-6; J gene: TRBJ1-2; CDR3 length: 14
CDR3 DNA: TGTGCCAGCAGCTTAGGGGGTGGAGGATGGCTCCGCGAGCAGTACTTC; CDR3 protein: CASSLGGGGWLREQYF; D gene: -; clone size: -; V gene: TRBV7-8; J gene: TRBJ2-7; CDR3 length: 16
CDR3 DNA: TGTGCCAGCAGCGCCTACAGGGGGGAGTACACTGAAGCTTTCTTT; CDR3 protein: CASSAYRGEYTEAFF; D gene: TRBD1; clone size: -; V gene: TRBV9; J gene: TRBJ1-1; CDR3 length: 15
CDR3 DNA: TGTGCCAGCAGCTTCGGGACAGCAACTTACGAGCAGTACTTC; CDR3 protein: CASSFGTATYEQYF; D gene: TRBD1; clone size: few; V gene: TRBV7-2; J gene: TRBJ2-7; CDR3 length: 14
CDR3 DNA: TGTGCCAGCAGCCCGGTACAGGGGTGGTCTGGAAACACCATATATTTT; CDR3 protein: CASSPVQGWSGNTIYF; D gene: TRBD1; clone size: -; V gene: TRBV7-9; J gene: TRBJ1-3; CDR3 length: 16